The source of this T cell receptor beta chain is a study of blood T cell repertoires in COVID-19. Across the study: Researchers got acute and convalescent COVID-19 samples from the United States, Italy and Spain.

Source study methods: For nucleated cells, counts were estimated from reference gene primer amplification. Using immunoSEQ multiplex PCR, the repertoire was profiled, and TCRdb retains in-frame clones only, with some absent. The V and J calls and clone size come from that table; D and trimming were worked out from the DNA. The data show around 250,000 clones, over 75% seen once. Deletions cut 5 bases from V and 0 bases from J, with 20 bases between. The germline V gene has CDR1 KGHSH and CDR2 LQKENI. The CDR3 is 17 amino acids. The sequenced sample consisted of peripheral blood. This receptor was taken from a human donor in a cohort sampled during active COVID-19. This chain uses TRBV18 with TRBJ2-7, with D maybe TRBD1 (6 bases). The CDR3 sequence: CASSSLTGTKSSYEQYF. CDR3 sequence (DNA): TGTGCCAGCTCATCACTGACCGGGACAAAGAGCTCCTACGAGCAGTACTTC.